The 8 T cell receptor beta chains below come from one sample, sequenced in a study of blood T cell repertoires in COVID-19. Assay: immunoSEQ multiplex PCR; the TCRdb copy retains only in-frame clones and omits some. Of some 530,000 clones in the sample, 80% to 90% were seen once. Input material: peripheral blood. Receptor source: a human donor in a cohort sampled during active COVID-19.

The CDR3 loop reads CATSLLWVGGEEKLFF. CDR3 DNA sequence: TGTGCCACCAGCCTATTGTGGGTAGGGGGCGAGGAAAAACTGTTTTTT. The chain is built from TRBV15 and TRBJ1-4; TRBD1 aligns across 7 bases. With 5 bases clipped from V and 8 bases from J, the junction kept 14 bases outside the gene matches. The length of the CDR3 is 16 residues. Germline lookup yields CDR1 LNHNV and CDR2 YYDKDF (reference sequence).

This rearrangement joins TRBV11-2 to TRBJ2-7, with D perhaps matching TRBD2 (5 bases). Per the germline V gene, CDR1 is SGHAT and CDR2 is FQNNGV. The ends were cut back, 6 bases at V and 6 bases at J, with 21 bases in the middle. The CDR3 runs 15 residues. The CDR3 DNA follows: TGTGCCAGCAGGAAAGGACCGGGGAGAGGTTCCGAGCAGTACTTC. Its translation is CASRKGPGRGSEQYF.

The chain has TRBV28 and TRBJ1-4; 10 nucleotides agree with TRBD1. Germline-derived CDR1 and CDR2 are MDHEN and SYDVKM. This CDR3 region has 16 residues. V was clipped by 9 bases and J by 8 bases; unmatched bases: 15. The CDR3 bases are TGTGCCAGTCACGGGACAGGGGCCCTCATCCGCGAAAAACTGTTTTTT. It is translated as CASHGTGALIREKLFF.

This rearrangement joins TRBV27 to TRBJ1-1; a possible D gene is TRBD1 (5 bases). Germline CDR1 reads MNHEY; CDR2 reads SMNVEV (reference sequence). Trimming took off 3 bases at V and 1 base at J, with 9 bases between the two ends. The CDR3 is made up of 14 amino acids. CDR3 DNA sequence: TGTGCCAGCAGTTTTTTCGGGGGGAACACTGAAGCTTTCTTT. Protein sequence: CASSFFGGNTEAFF.

This rearrangement joins TRBV5-4 to TRBJ2-1, with TRBD2 matching 14 bases. The CDR3 is 17 residues long. The ends lost 2 bases at V and 4 bases at J; junction bases unmatched: 5. The germline V gene encodes CDR1 SGHNT and CDR2 YYREEE (reference sequence). The CDR3 sequence is CASSLLRTSGRYNEQFF. CDR3 nucleotides: TGTGCCAGCAGCTTATTACGGACTAGCGGGAGGTACAATGAGCAGTTCTTC.

V gene TRBV9 combines with J gene TRBJ1-5, with 9 bases that match TRBD1. Germline CDR1 reads SGDLS; CDR2 reads YYNGEE. CDR3 length: 15 residues. V lost 3 bases to trimming and J lost 5 bases; unmatched junction nucleotides: 6. As DNA, the CDR3 is TGTGCCAGCAGCGCCGGACAGGGGTCCTATCAGCCCCAGCATTTT. It encodes CASSAGQGSYQPQHF.

This clone appeared a single time. The chain carries TRBV18 and TRBJ1-3, with D maybe TRBD1 (5 bases). CDR3 length equals 17 residues. Deletions cut 4 bases from V and 4 bases from J, with 20 bases between. Germline CDR1 KGHSH, CDR2 LQKENI. CDR3 bases: TGTGCCAGCTCACTTTCCTCGGGACTCACTATCGGAAACACCATATATTTT. As protein: CASSLSSGLTIGNTIYF.

The V and J genes are TRBV9 and TRBJ1-2; D perhaps matches TRBD1 (6 bases). Between the trimmed V and J ends, which lost 4 bases and 8 bases, there was a span of 21 bases. There are 15 residues in the CDR3. The germline CDR1 and CDR2 sequences are SGDLS and YYNGEE. The CDR3 sequence is CASSPEPQGIKGYTF. DNA for the CDR3: TGTGCCAGCAGCCCTGAACCTCAGGGGATCAAGGGCTACACCTTC.